One sample yielded the 29 T cell receptor beta chains listed below, sequenced in a study of blood T cells in healthy people across ages. The authors ran a second PCR of roughly 7 to 11 cycles using a sample-barcoded 5' primer and a J-beta primer mix. TCRdb reanalysed the 5' RACE reads using MiXCR and keeps one entry per CDR3 protein. The sample consists of hundreds of thousands of distinct CDR3 sequences, roughly three fifths of them appearing once. Sample: blood. The receptors were sampled from a man aged 40-50 years in good health.

This rearrangement joins TRBV28 to TRBJ1-5, with no clear D. This CDR3 contains 16 residues. The ends were cut back, 5 bases at V and 4 bases at J, with 18 bases in the middle. Germline-derived CDR1 and CDR2 are MDHEN and SYDVKM. The CDR3 here is CASSDTLGNQNQPQHF. CDR3 in DNA: TGTGCCAGCAGTGACACTTTGGGGAACCAGAATCAGCCCCAGCATTTT.

This clonotype is a singleton in its sample. V and J are TRBV5-1 and TRBJ1-2, with D uncertain. CDR1 is SGHRS, CDR2 YFSETQ, per germline. This CDR3 has 16 amino acids. V lost 3 bases and J lost 1, with 16 bases in between. The CDR3: CASSSSTGRGNYGYTF. The DNA of the CDR3 is TGCGCCAGCAGCTCCTCGACGGGAAGAGGTAACTATGGCTACACCTTC.

On this clonotype: Given the absence of the conserved phenylalanine or tryptophan at the CDR3 end, a read error is likely. The V call is TRBV20-1, the J call TRBJ2-1; D is ambiguous. The CDR3 is 13 amino acids. Trimming shortened V by 0 bases and J by 7 bases, and 10 bases separated the two germline ends. Germline loops: CDR1 DFQATT, CDR2 SNEGSKA (reference sequence). The CDR3 spells CSARDTPRNEQFL. CDR3 nucleotide sequence: TGCAGTGCTAGAGACACCCCGAGAAATGAGCAGTTCCTC.

The V and J genes are TRBV7-2 and TRBJ2-7; TRBD1 aligns across 7 bases. J lost 0 bases, V lost 7 bases, and 9 bases had no gene match. Germline V gene lookup returns CDR1 SGHTA and CDR2 FQGNSA. The CDR3 length is 15 residues. The CDR3 here is CASTFRQGISYEQYF. As DNA, the CDR3 is TGTGCCAGCACCTTTCGACAGGGAATCTCCTACGAGCAGTACTTC. Supplemented by reference TRBV7-2 and TRBJ2-7, the full variable domain reads GAGVSQSPSNKVTEKGKDVELRCDPISGHTALYWYRQSLGQGLEFLIYFQGNSAPDKSGLPSDRFSAERTGGSVSTLTIQRTQQEDSAVYLCASTFRQGISYEQYFGPGTRLTVT.

The chain carries TRBV20-1 and TRBJ1-6; D perhaps matches TRBD1 (5 bases). This CDR3 comprises 15 residues. The ends were cut back, 7 bases at V and 7 bases at J, with 20 bases in the middle. Germline values: CDR1 DFQATT, CDR2 SNEGSKA (reference sequence). CDR3 sequence (DNA): TGCAGTGGGGGGATCACCGAACTGAGGAATTCACCCCTCCACTTT. Its translation: CSGGITELRNSPLHF.

This chain connects TRBV28 to TRBJ1-2; TRBD1 matches at 9 bases. V lost 5 bases to trimming and J lost 1 base; unmatched junction nucleotides: 11. CDR1 is MDHEN and CDR2 is SYDVKM in the germline V gene. The CDR3 loop spans 17 amino acids. CDR3 sequence reads: CASSHLGTGRFNYGYTF. The CDR3 DNA reads as TGTGCCAGCAGTCACTTGGGGACAGGGCGTTTTAACTATGGCTACACCTTC.

The V call is TRBV2, the J call TRBJ2-3, with D possibly being TRBD2 (6 bases). Germline CDR1 is SNHLY and CDR2 is FYNNEI. The CDR3 has 16 residues. Trimming removed 2 bases from V and 6 bases from J, with 18 bases in between. Written as DNA, the CDR3 is TGTGCCAGCAGTGAACAACCGGGACTCAAAGGGGATACGCAGTATTTT. Translating gives CASSEQPGLKGDTQYF.

The V gene is TRBV27, the J gene TRBJ2-1; 14 nucleotides match TRBD2. The J call is uncertain, as TRBJ2-7 better fits the DNA end. The CDR3 is made up of 16 amino acids. The germline gives CDR1 MNHEY, CDR2 SMNVEV (reference sequence). This CDR3 reads CASSYGTSGGYNEQYF. The CDR3, as DNA: TGTGCCAGCAGTTACGGGACTAGCGGGGGCTACAATGAGCAGTACTTC.

The chain carries TRBV5-5 and TRBJ2-3; D gene uncertain. CDR1 is SGHKS and CDR2 is YYEKEE in the germline V gene (reference sequence). V lost 4 bases and J 3 bases, leaving 21 bases between the germline ends. The CDR3 is 17 residues long. The CDR3 is CASSTIPSGVGTDTQYF. For the CDR3, the DNA is TGTGCCAGCAGCACGATACCCTCTGGTGTGGGAACAGATACGCAGTATTTT.

With respect to this clonotype: The junction departs from the called germline gene at one end, perhaps through a read error. This chain connects TRBV7-7 to TRBJ2-3; D gene ambiguous. CDR1 is SSHAT and CDR2 is FNYEAQ in the germline V gene (reference sequence). The CDR3 runs 13 residues. CDR3 bases: TGTGCTAGCAGCTTTGGGAACACAGATACGCAGTATTTT. Its protein product is CASSFGNTDTQYF.

This clonotype was found a few times. The CDR3 DNA reads as TGTGCCAGCAGTCCCCAAGGTTCGGGGTCTCAAGAGCAGTACTTC. Its protein product is CASSPQGSGSQEQYF. The chain is built from TRBV7-2 and TRBJ2-7; the D gene is possibly TRBD2 (5 bases). Germline-derived CDR1 and CDR2 are SGHTA and FQGNSA. The CDR3 consists of 15 residues. V dropped 6 bases and J dropped 7 bases, with 22 bases sitting between them.

V gene TRBV27 combines with J gene TRBJ1-6; possible D gene TRBD1, 6 bases. From germline, CDR1 is MNHEY and CDR2 SMNVEV (reference sequence). Trimming pared 5 bases from V and 6 bases from J, leaving 23 bases between. The CDR3 is 18 amino acids. The CDR3, as DNA: TGTGCCAGCAGTACTCGGACAGATAGAGGGTTGGGTAATTCACCCCTCCACTTT. It translates to CASSTRTDRGLGNSPLHF.

This clonotype was counted a few times. The chain has TRBV7-9 and TRBJ2-5; D call uncertain. Germline lookup yields CDR1 SEHNR and CDR2 FQNEAQ (reference sequence). Trimming removed 5 bases from V and 1 base from J, with 17 bases in between. This CDR3 contains 16 residues. DNA for the CDR3: TGTGCCAGCAGCGTACGGAACCTGAACCTCCAAGAGACCCAGTACTTC. This sequence encodes CASSVRNLNLQETQYF.

This chain joins TRBV7-2 and TRBJ2-7; either TRBD1 or TRBD2 may supply D (5 bases each). The CDR3 spans 15 residues. Germline loops: CDR1 SGHTA, CDR2 FQGNSA. The V end was cut by 0 bases, the J end by 1 base, with 10 bases between. CDR3 loop: CASSLAVGESYEQYF. CDR3 nucleotide sequence: TGTGCCAGCAGCTTAGCGGTGGGGGAGTCCTACGAGCAGTACTTC.

V usage is TRBV27 and J usage is TRBJ2-7, with 9 bases lining up with TRBD1. The CDR3 spans 15 residues. CDR1 is MNHEY and CDR2 is SMNVEV in the germline V gene (reference sequence). Unmatched junction bases numbered 3, after V lost 0 bases and J lost 3 bases. The CDR3 DNA is TGTGCCAGCAGTTTATCGGGGGACAGGGACTACGAGCAGTACTTC. Residues: CASSLSGDRDYEQYF.

J is TRBJ2-5 and V is TRBV7-9, with D tentatively TRBD2 (5 bases). This CDR3 has 15 amino acids. Germline lookup yields CDR1 SEHNR and CDR2 FQNEAQ (reference sequence). V was clipped by 6 bases and J by 5 bases, with 19 bases between them. This chain's CDR3 is CASRGFDLGEETQYF. The CDR3 DNA reads as TGTGCCAGCAGGGGGTTTGACCTTGGGGAGGAGACCCAGTACTTC.

This clonotype was seen a few times. The chain has TRBV9 and TRBJ2-1, with 9 bases lining up with TRBD2. The CDR3 loop spans 15 amino acids. CDR1 and CDR2 (germline): SGDLS, YYNGEE. With 0 bases clipped from V and 3 bases from J, the junction kept 1 base outside the gene matches. The CDR3 nucleotides are TGTGCCAGCAGCGTAGGCGGGGGGGTCTACAATGAGCAGTTCTTC. Amino acid sequence: CASSVGGGVYNEQFF.

The chain recombines TRBV20-1 with TRBJ2-1; possibly TRBD1 for D (7 bases). Trimming shortened V by 5 bases and J by 6 bases, and 26 bases separated the two germline ends. The CDR3 runs to 17 residues. Germline CDR1 DFQATT, CDR2 SNEGSKA (reference sequence). CDR3 sequence reads: CSASFGGPGGVCNEQFF. CDR3 nucleotides: TGCAGTGCTTCCTTCGGGGGTCCAGGGGGAGTCTGCAATGAGCAGTTCTTC.

This clonotype showed up just a few times. The chain employs TRBV6-1 and TRBJ2-3, with D perhaps matching TRBD2 (6 bases). From germline, CDR1 is MNHNS and CDR2 SASEGT. Trimming cost V 6 bases and J 9 bases, with 19 bases left between them. The CDR3 has 14 residues. The CDR3 DNA reads TGTGCCAGCAGAGAGGGACTCCTCCAGGAAACGCAGTATTTT. Encoded protein: CASREGLLQETQYF.

The V and J genes are TRBV7-9 and TRBJ1-2; D is perhaps TRBD1 (6 bases). Germline V gives CDR1 SEHNR, CDR2 FQNEAQ (reference sequence). CDR3 size: 15 residues. The V gene lost 5 bases and the J gene lost 4 bases, with 17 bases spanning the gap. The CDR3 DNA is TGTGCCAGCAGCCCCAGTGCACAGGGCGGCTATGGCTACACCTTC. Amino acids: CASSPSAQGGYGYTF.

The genes are TRBV6-1 and TRBJ1-2, with D hard to call. The CDR3 is made up of 19 amino acids. Between the trimmed V and J ends, which lost 0 bases and 4 bases, there was a span of 24 bases. Looked up from germline, CDR1 is MNHNS and CDR2 is SASEGT. CDR3 protein: CASSEAKAPSLSQSYGYTF. The CDR3 bases are TGTGCCAGCAGTGAAGCGAAGGCTCCGAGTCTCTCCCAGAGCTATGGCTACACCTTC.

J is TRBJ2-3 and V is TRBV5-1; 9 nucleotides agree with TRBD1. The CDR3 sequence is 15 residues long. Germline trimming cut 3 bases from V and 2 bases from J; bases unmatched to any gene: 4. CDR1 and CDR2 (germline): SGHRS, YFSETQ. The DNA of the CDR3 is TGCGCCAGCAGCTACCGGGACAGGGTCACAGATACGCAGTATTTT. It codes for CASSYRDRVTDTQYF.

The rearrangement links TRBV4-2 to TRBJ1-6, with D maybe TRBD1 (5 bases). The CDR3 is 13 amino acids. The germline V gene encodes CDR1 LGHNA and CDR2 YNFKEQ. V was trimmed by 6 bases and J by 12 bases, leaving 15 bases between them. CDR3 region: CASRLGAGRPLHF. Here the CDR3 DNA reads TGTGCCAGCAGGCTAGGGGCAGGTCGACCCCTCCACTTT.

This clonotype was counted between two and nine times. The chain employs TRBV20-1 and TRBJ2-5; 12 bases map to TRBD2. CDR1 and CDR2 from the germline V gene are DFQATT and SNEGSKA (reference sequence). V shed 3 bases, J shed 3 bases, and the junction held 8 bases outside the gene matches. CDR3 length: 16 residues. CDR3 coding DNA: TGCAGTGCTAGTGTACTAGCGGGAGGTGGTAAAGAGACCCAGTACTTC. Translating it yields CSASVLAGGGKETQYF.

The V and J genes are TRBV11-2 and TRBJ1-1; D uncertain. Trimming removed 0 bases from V and 4 bases from J, with 6 bases in between. Germline loops: CDR1 SGHAT, CDR2 FQNNGV. CDR3 length equals 13 residues. DNA of the CDR3: TGTGCCAGCAGCTTAGATCACGTCACTGAAGCTTTCTTT. This translates into CASSLDHVTEAFF.

The chain couples TRBV2 to TRBJ2-3; tentatively, D is TRBD1 or TRBD2 (5 bases each). Germline values: CDR1 SNHLY, CDR2 FYNNEI. This CDR3 comprises 12 residues. Between the trimmed V and J ends, which lost 7 bases and 6 bases, there was a span of 11 bases. The CDR3 loop reads CASTGAVDTQYF. In nucleotides, the CDR3 is TGTGCCAGCACCGGGGCGGTCGATACGCAGTATTTT.

This chain uses TRBV7-3 with TRBJ1-3; D unclear. This CDR3 contains 13 residues. The germline CDR1 and CDR2 sequences are SGHTA and FQGTGA. V shed 6 bases and J shed 0 bases, with 6 bases lying between them. The CDR3 DNA reads TGTGCCAGCAGGGAAAGCTCTGGAAACACCATATATTTT. Translating it yields CASRESSGNTIYF.

Only one count was recorded for this clonotype. This rearrangement joins TRBV27 to TRBJ2-7, with D possibly being TRBD2 (6 bases). Germline CDR1 is MNHEY and CDR2 is SMNVEV (reference sequence). The V end was cut by 5 bases, the J end by 2 bases, with 16 bases between. The CDR3 covers 15 residues. CDR3 loop: CASSPPREAPYEQYF. The DNA of the CDR3 is TGTGCCAGCAGTCCTCCGAGGGAGGCCCCCTACGAGCAGTACTTC.

This chain uses TRBV7-9 with TRBJ1-4; no clear D gene. The V gene's germline CDR1 is SEHNR and CDR2 FQNEAQ (reference sequence). The CDR3 totals 16 residues. V was cut by 4 bases and J by 7 bases, with 19 bases left in between. CDR3 DNA: TGTGCCAGCAGCTCGAACGCTGAGAGTGATACTGAAAAACTGTTTTTT. It encodes CASSSNAESDTEKLFF.